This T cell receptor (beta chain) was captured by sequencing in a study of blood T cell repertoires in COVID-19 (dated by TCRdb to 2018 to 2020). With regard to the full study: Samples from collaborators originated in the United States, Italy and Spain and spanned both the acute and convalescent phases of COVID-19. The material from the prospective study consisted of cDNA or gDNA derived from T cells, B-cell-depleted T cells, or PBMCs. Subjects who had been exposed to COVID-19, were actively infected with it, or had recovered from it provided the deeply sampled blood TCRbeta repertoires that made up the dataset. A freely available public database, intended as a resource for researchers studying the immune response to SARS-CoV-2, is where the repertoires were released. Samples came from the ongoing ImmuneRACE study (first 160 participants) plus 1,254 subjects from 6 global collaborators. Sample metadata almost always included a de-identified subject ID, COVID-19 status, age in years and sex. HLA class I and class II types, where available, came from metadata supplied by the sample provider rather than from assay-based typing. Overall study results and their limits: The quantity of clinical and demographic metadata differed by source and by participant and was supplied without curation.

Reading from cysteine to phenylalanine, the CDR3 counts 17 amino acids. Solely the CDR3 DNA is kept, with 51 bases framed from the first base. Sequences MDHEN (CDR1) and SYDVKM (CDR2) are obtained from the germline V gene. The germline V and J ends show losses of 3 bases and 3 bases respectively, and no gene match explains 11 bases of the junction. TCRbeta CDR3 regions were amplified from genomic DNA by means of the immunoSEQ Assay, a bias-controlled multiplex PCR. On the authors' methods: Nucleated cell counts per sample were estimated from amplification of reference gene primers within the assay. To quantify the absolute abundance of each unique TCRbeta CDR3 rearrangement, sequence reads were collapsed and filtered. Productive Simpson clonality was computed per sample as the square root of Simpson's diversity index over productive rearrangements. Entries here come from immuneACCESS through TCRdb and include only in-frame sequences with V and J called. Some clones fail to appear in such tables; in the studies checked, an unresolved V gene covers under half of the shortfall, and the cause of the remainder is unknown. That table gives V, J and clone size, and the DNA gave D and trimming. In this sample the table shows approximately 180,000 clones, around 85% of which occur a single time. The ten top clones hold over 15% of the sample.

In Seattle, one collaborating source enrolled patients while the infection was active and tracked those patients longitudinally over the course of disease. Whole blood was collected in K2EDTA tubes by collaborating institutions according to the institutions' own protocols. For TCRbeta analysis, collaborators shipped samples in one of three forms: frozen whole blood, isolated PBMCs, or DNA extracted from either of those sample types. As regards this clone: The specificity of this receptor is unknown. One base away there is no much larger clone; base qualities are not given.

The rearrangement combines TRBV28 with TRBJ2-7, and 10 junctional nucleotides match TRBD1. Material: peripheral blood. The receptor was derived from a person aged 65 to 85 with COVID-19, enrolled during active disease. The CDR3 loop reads CASSLSGQGTKDYEQYF. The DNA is TGTGCCAGCAGTTTGTCGGGACAGGGGACGAAGGACTACGAGCAGTACTTC.